This T cell receptor beta chain was sequenced for a study of cytomegalovirus exposure and HLA in healthy donors. Whole-study findings and limits: A later analysis appeared to link common viral pathogens to several of the most significant clusters.

As concerns this clone: Its target is unknown.

PCR primers comprised 60 Vbeta and 13 Jbeta primers. Profiled with immunoSEQ multiplex PCR; TCRdb holds only in-frame clones, not every one. Seen here are 140,000 or so clones, around 70% observed once, and the top ten hold 1.5% to 2%. After removal of 4 bases from V and 2 bases from J, the junction contained 7 bases not matched to a gene. This CDR3 is 16 amino acids long. The germline V gene has CDR1 MNHEY and CDR2 SMNVEV (reference sequence). The clonotype comes from a woman in her 30s in good health and CMV-seronegative. J is TRBJ2-3 and V is TRBV27, with 9 nucleotides matching TRBD1. Sequenced: PBMCs. The CDR3: CASSSFTGGATDTQYF. The CDR3 region has the DNA TGTGCCAGCAGTTCCTTCACAGGGGGCGCCACAGATACGCAGTATTTT.